The rows below give T cell receptor beta chains drawn from one sample of a study of shared clonotypes between healthy human individuals. TCRdb's table, derived via immunoSEQ multiplex PCR, lists solely in-frame clones and lacks some. The sample contains more than 2,000,000 clones, approximately 93% of which appear only once. Sequenced: naive CD4+ T cells from PBMCs. These receptors were obtained from a man between 18 and 35 years old in good health. Some clones in this sample may be carry-over from other donors' samples. The CDR3 runs from the conserved cysteine through the conserved F or W. Each record gives: J gene, V gene, clone size, CDR3 protein. Not all rows give a size; the values are once, few, many and, for expanded clones, a class.

J gene: TRBJ2-7
V gene: TRBV7-2
clone size: NA
CDR3 protein: CASSFALGQAYEQYF

J gene: NA
V gene: TRBV4-3
clone size: NA
CDR3 protein: CASSLTTSGSYEQYF

J gene: TRBJ2-1
V gene: TRBV5-1
clone size: NA
CDR3 protein: CASSLAQQGSYNEQFF

J gene: TRBJ2-7
V gene: TRBV5-1
clone size: NA
CDR3 protein: CASSLLGGPHEQYF

J gene: TRBJ2-2
V gene: TRBV28
clone size: NA
CDR3 protein: CASSPTSGRTGELFF

J gene: TRBJ2-1
V gene: TRBV18
clone size: NA
CDR3 protein: CASSGLAGGYNEQFF

J gene: TRBJ2-3
V gene: TRBV2
clone size: NA
CDR3 protein: CASSEVEAQYF

J gene: TRBJ2-7
V gene: TRBV6-5
clone size: NA
CDR3 protein: CASRMQRESYEQYF

J gene: TRBJ2-1
V gene: TRBV7-3
clone size: NA
CDR3 protein: CASSWRGDNEQFF

J gene: TRBJ2-5
V gene: TRBV5-1
clone size: NA
CDR3 protein: CASSLRQVLETQYF

J gene: TRBJ2-5
V gene: TRBV5-4
clone size: NA
CDR3 protein: CASSRPGTEKTQYF

J gene: TRBJ2-7
V gene: TRBV5-1
clone size: few
CDR3 protein: CASSLGASGRASSEQYF

J gene: TRBJ2-1
V gene: TRBV6-7
clone size: NA
CDR3 protein: CASSSRDRGFNEQFF

J gene: TRBJ2-1
V gene: TRBV5-1
clone size: NA
CDR3 protein: CASSLGSAGGNEQFF

J gene: TRBJ2-3
V gene: TRBV30
clone size: once
CDR3 protein: CAWRPFGGSTDTQYF

J gene: TRBJ1-1
V gene: TRBV14
clone size: NA
CDR3 protein: CASSQGFWETEAFF

J gene: TRBJ2-3
V gene: TRBV5-1
clone size: NA
CDR3 protein: CASSPGGPGDTQYF

J gene: TRBJ1-5
V gene: TRBV9
clone size: NA
CDR3 protein: CASSAGDGRNQPQHF

J gene: TRBJ1-1
V gene: TRBV11-2
clone size: NA
CDR3 protein: CASSLGGLEAFF

J gene: TRBJ1-4
V gene: TRBV18
clone size: NA
CDR3 protein: CASSPFEKLFF

J gene: TRBJ2-7
V gene: TRBV5-1
clone size: NA
CDR3 protein: CASSLETFYEQYF

J gene: TRBJ1-5
V gene: TRBV30
clone size: NA
CDR3 protein: CAWTHPPGTEPLLYQPQHF

J gene: TRBJ2-7
V gene: TRBV9
clone size: NA
CDR3 protein: CASSVQPASYEQYF

J gene: TRBJ1-1
V gene: TRBV5-4
clone size: NA
CDR3 protein: CASSLGQENTEAFF

J gene: TRBJ2-2
V gene: TRBV28
clone size: NA
CDR3 protein: CASSQGQGILDTGELFF

J gene: TRBJ2-5
V gene: TRBV7-2
clone size: NA
CDR3 protein: CASSRRTGQETQYF

J gene: TRBJ2-5
V gene: TRBV5-1
clone size: NA
CDR3 protein: CASSPGLADYQETQYF

J gene: TRBJ2-3
V gene: TRBV28
clone size: NA
CDR3 protein: CASSLEADTQYF

J gene: TRBJ2-7
V gene: TRBV28
clone size: NA
CDR3 protein: CASSSRGHPLSYEQYF

J gene: TRBJ2-3
V gene: TRBV5-1
clone size: NA
CDR3 protein: CASSFRRTGGNTDTQYF

J gene: TRBJ1-3
V gene: TRBV5-1
clone size: NA
CDR3 protein: CASSLVPGNTIYF

J gene: TRBJ2-3
V gene: TRBV9
clone size: NA
CDR3 protein: CASSVTGGGTDTQYF

J gene: TRBJ1-2
V gene: TRBV7-3
clone size: NA
CDR3 protein: CASSLTSGYGYTF

J gene: TRBJ2-7
V gene: TRBV5-6
clone size: NA
CDR3 protein: CASSSSTSWFQTYEQYF

J gene: TRBJ2-7
V gene: TRBV5-1
clone size: NA
CDR3 protein: CASSLRQGGYEQYF

J gene: TRBJ1-3
V gene: TRBV5-6
clone size: NA
CDR3 protein: CASSYYGRNSGNTIYF

J gene: TRBJ2-1
V gene: TRBV5-4
clone size: NA
CDR3 protein: CASSLASGSLSSYNEQFF

J gene: TRBJ1-2
V gene: TRBV5-5
clone size: NA
CDR3 protein: CASSARGLEGYTF

J gene: TRBJ2-5
V gene: TRBV7-8
clone size: NA
CDR3 protein: CASSFSRPLGLRQETQYF

J gene: TRBJ1-2
V gene: TRBV27
clone size: NA
CDR3 protein: CASSPGTARSNYGYTF

J gene: TRBJ2-5
V gene: TRBV6-5
clone size: NA
CDR3 protein: CASSYVGRPEETQYF

J gene: TRBJ2-4
V gene: TRBV30
clone size: once
CDR3 protein: CAYLSTTGGGTPNIQYF

J gene: TRBJ2-2
V gene: TRBV7-3
clone size: NA
CDR3 protein: CASSLMSDPGLVSTGELFF

J gene: TRBJ2-3
V gene: TRBV11-1
clone size: NA
CDR3 protein: CASSLSGRTDTQYF

J gene: TRBJ2-7
V gene: TRBV18
clone size: NA
CDR3 protein: CASSPRTGHHEQYF

J gene: TRBJ1-2
V gene: TRBV5-5
clone size: NA
CDR3 protein: CASRVTGTGGLGYTF

J gene: TRBJ1-5
V gene: TRBV5-1
clone size: NA
CDR3 protein: CASSTGERNQPQHF

J gene: TRBJ1-6
V gene: TRBV30
clone size: NA
CDR3 protein: CACGQNYNSPLHF

J gene: TRBJ2-7
V gene: TRBV25-1
clone size: NA
CDR3 protein: CASRGTGESYEQYF

J gene: TRBJ2-5
V gene: TRBV5-1
clone size: once
CDR3 protein: CASSLALWQFQETQYF

J gene: TRBJ2-7
V gene: TRBV30
clone size: NA
CDR3 protein: CAWSVLGGTYEQYF

J gene: TRBJ2-1
V gene: TRBV7-9
clone size: NA
CDR3 protein: CADRPRQENYNEQFF

J gene: TRBJ1-6
V gene: TRBV6-5
clone size: NA
CDR3 protein: CASSYHNSPLHF

J gene: TRBJ2-1
V gene: TRBV15
clone size: NA
CDR3 protein: CATSRRGLGRYNEQFF

J gene: TRBJ2-1
V gene: TRBV27
clone size: NA
CDR3 protein: CASSPRGGASYNEQFF

J gene: TRBJ1-1
V gene: TRBV4-1
clone size: NA
CDR3 protein: CASSLSVTGVEAFF

J gene: TRBJ2-7
V gene: TRBV4-1
clone size: NA
CDR3 protein: CASSRGRGGREGQYF

J gene: TRBJ1-2
V gene: TRBV27
clone size: NA
CDR3 protein: CASSSSLGGVNYGYTF

J gene: TRBJ1-5
V gene: TRBV19
clone size: NA
CDR3 protein: CASSIPGTVYSNQPQHF

J gene: TRBJ1-2
V gene: TRBV19
clone size: NA
CDR3 protein: CASSLNRQLNYGYTF